The clone carrying this T cell receptor (beta chain) showed up just a few times. TCRdb re-called the 5' RACE reads with MiXCR, one entry per CDR3 protein. The sample has 30,000 to 45,000 distinct CDR3 sequences; roughly 9.7% are singletons. The sample originates from a study of early T cells in non-severe SARS-CoV-2 infection. The ends were cut back, 6 bases at V and 2 bases at J, with 13 bases in the middle. Germline V gives CDR1 SGHRS, CDR2 YFSETQ. This CDR3 has 14 residues. The source material was whole blood. The origin of this receptor is an adult who was a healthcare worker with PCR-confirmed SARS-CoV-2 infection or an uninfected control (not recorded which). The chain links TRBV5-1 to TRBJ2-3, with D possibly TRBD1 on 6 matching bases. The CDR3 nucleotides read TGCGCCAGCACCGGTGGGGGCAACACAGATACGCAGTATTTT. Protein: CASTGGGNTDTQYF.